One sample yielded the 18 T cell receptor beta chains listed below, sequenced in a study of beta chain features in type 1 diabetes. The authors reverse transcribed all of the isolated RNA, so sequencing captured expressed TCRB transcripts. The table came from immunoSEQ multiplex PCR; TCRdb's copy has only in-frame clones and leaves some out. The sample comprises roughly 170,000 clones, about 13% of which are singletons, and about 0.59% rests with the top ten. The sample taken for sequencing was central memory CD4+ T cells from blood. Receptors were obtained from a woman aged 18-29 years in good health.

This clone was counted ten times or more. Other DNA sequences in this specimen translate into the identical CDR3. V and J are TRBV18 and TRBJ1-5, with 7 bases aligning to TRBD1. Germline assignment: CDR1 KGHSH and CDR2 LQKENI. The V gene end was trimmed by 4 bases and the J gene end by 2 bases; junction bases not matched to a gene: 2. This CDR3 is built from 14 residues. The CDR3 protein is CASSLGQGNQPQHF. The CDR3 DNA reads TGTGCCAGCTCACTAGGACAGGGCAATCAGCCCCAGCATTTT.

This CDR3 is CASAPGAGGYTEAFF. The DNA of the CDR3 is TGTGCCAGCGCCCCCGGGGCAGGGGGGTACACTGAAGCTTTCTTT. The V gene is TRBV6-4, the J gene TRBJ1-1, with TRBD1 identical over 7 bases. The V segment lost 8 bases and the J segment 3 bases; nucleotides outside the gene matches: 12. Per the germline V gene, CDR1 is MRHNA and CDR2 is SNTAGT. The CDR3 consists of 15 residues.

This chain links TRBV28 with TRBJ2-3; D possibly corresponds to TRBD2 (6 bases). The CDR3 runs to 15 residues. Germline V gene sequence: CDR1 MDHEN, CDR2 SYDVKM. V dropped 3 bases and J dropped 4 bases, with 14 bases sitting between them. The CDR3 DNA follows: TGTGCCAGCAGTTTGGAGGGCGCGGCGGCAGATACGCAGTATTTT. It translates to CASSLEGAAADTQYF.

The rearrangement uses TRBV7-9 and TRBJ2-7; 9 bases align to TRBD1. The CDR3 is 15 residues long. Germline CDR1 and CDR2: SEHNR and FQNEAQ (reference sequence). V shed 5 bases, J shed 1 base, and the junction held 6 bases outside the gene matches. The CDR3 nucleotides are TGTGCCAGCAGCACTGGGACAGGGTCTTCCTACGAGCAGTACTTC. This translates into CASSTGTGSSYEQYF.

This clone was counted a few times. V usage is TRBV7-2 and J usage is TRBJ2-3; 7 bases agree with TRBD2. The CDR3 contains 15 residues. Germline V gives CDR1 SGHTA, CDR2 FQGNSA. V lost 5 bases and J lost 0; bases outside the gene matches: 5. The chain's CDR3 is CASSPERGSTDTQYF. DNA of the CDR3: TGTGCCAGCAGCCCGGAGCGGGGTAGCACAGATACGCAGTATTTT.

The chain uses TRBV29-1 and TRBJ1-4; tentative D call: TRBD1 (5 bases). The CDR3 sequence is 12 residues long. Trimming removed 7 bases from V and 4 bases from J, with 10 bases in between. Germline CDR1 is SQVTM and CDR2 is ANQGSEA. The CDR3 region has the DNA TGCAGCGCTGCGGGACTTAATGAAAAACTGTTTTTT. Translated: CSAAGLNEKLFF.

V is TRBV11-2 and J is TRBJ2-1, with 10 bases aligning to TRBD1. CDR3 length: 16 residues. J was trimmed by 3 bases and V by 5 bases; bases with no gene match: 7. CDR1 and CDR2 from the germline V gene are SGHAT and FQNNGV. The CDR3 spells CASSPGQGVGYNEQFF. The CDR3 DNA is TGTGCCAGCAGCCCCGGACAGGGGGTGGGCTACAATGAGCAGTTCTTC.

This chain joins TRBV28 and TRBJ2-3, with D unresolved. CDR1 and CDR2 from the germline V gene are MDHEN and SYDVKM. This CDR3 is 12 amino acids long. Trimming shortened V by 2 bases and J by 3 bases, and 3 bases separated the two germline ends. CDR3 sequence (DNA): TGTGCCAGCAGTTTAGCGACAGATACGCAGTATTTT. It specifies CASSLATDTQYF.

This chain uses TRBV5-4 with TRBJ2-1; maybe TRBD2 (5 bases). The CDR3 runs to 15 residues. The ends were cut back, 1 base at V and 2 bases at J, with 10 bases in the middle. CDR1 and CDR2 (germline): SGHNT, YYREEE (reference sequence). The CDR3 here is CASSLSDGAYNEQFF. In nucleotides, the CDR3 is TGTGCCAGCAGCTTGAGTGACGGGGCCTACAATGAGCAGTTCTTC.

This clone has only a few counts. The chain recombines TRBV11-1 with TRBJ1-2, with 7 bases fitting TRBD1. The trim removed 3 bases at V and 7 bases at J, leaving 11 bases unmatched. The CDR3 sequence is 15 residues long. Germline CDR1 is SGHAT and CDR2 is FQDESV (reference sequence). The chain's CDR3 is CASSLDELTGVGYTF. As DNA, the CDR3 is TGTGCCAGCAGCTTGGACGAACTTACAGGGGTTGGCTACACCTTC.

J is TRBJ2-5 and V is TRBV28, with D maybe TRBD1 (6 bases). V lost 5 bases to trimming and J lost 2 bases, with 9 bases between them. Per germline, CDR1 MDHEN and CDR2 SYDVKM. This CDR3 is 13 amino acids long. In DNA, the CDR3 is TGTGCCAGCAGTGACAGGCCACAAGAGACCCAGTACTTC. Amino acid sequence: CASSDRPQETQYF.

Only a few counts were recorded for this clone. The chain recombines TRBV30 with TRBJ2-4; D is possibly TRBD1 (6 bases). V was pared by 4 bases and J by 0 bases, with 13 bases between. Per the germline V gene, CDR1 is GTSNPN and CDR2 is SVGIG (reference sequence). CDR3 length equals 15 residues. DNA for the CDR3: TGTGCCTGGAACCCGGACAGATTAGCCAAAAACATTCAGTACTTC. Its protein is CAWNPDRLAKNIQYF.

This clone occurred a few times. The gene calls are TRBV2 and TRBJ1-5; 9 positions agree with TRBD1. CDR1 SNHLY and CDR2 FYNNEI come from the germline V gene. The CDR3 is made up of 15 amino acids. The trim removed 6 bases at V and 6 bases at J, leaving 9 bases unmatched. The CDR3 DNA is TGTGCCAGCAGGGGTGACAGGGGGTCAAGTCAGCCCCAGCATTTT. Its protein product is CASRGDRGSSQPQHF.

This clone was detected a few times. The rearrangement joins TRBV5-4 to TRBJ2-2; perhaps TRBD2 as D (6 bases). The CDR3 has 16 amino acids. Germline assignment: CDR1 SGHNT and CDR2 YYREEE (reference sequence). Trimming pared 1 base from V and 6 bases from J, leaving 16 bases between. CDR3 in amino acids: CASSLNSGLGAGELFF. The CDR3 DNA reads as TGTGCCAGCAGCTTGAATAGCGGATTAGGGGCCGGGGAGCTGTTTTTT.

This clone was seen only a few times. The chain links TRBV30 to TRBJ2-1, with TRBD2 as a possible D gene (5 bases). Germline assignment: CDR1 GTSNPN and CDR2 SVGIG (reference sequence). V lost 5 bases to trimming and J lost 6 bases, with 8 bases between them. The length of the CDR3 is 11 residues. The CDR3 is CAWGLLNEQFF. As DNA, the CDR3 is TGTGCCTGGGGACTCCTCAATGAGCAGTTCTTC.

This clone was detected only a few times. The genes are TRBV2 and TRBJ1-2, with TRBD1 identical over 9 bases. The V and J ends lost 7 bases and 4 bases, in that order; junction bases with no gene match: 10. Germline CDR1 SNHLY, CDR2 FYNNEI. This CDR3 contains 15 residues. DNA for the CDR3: TGTGCCAGCACTTCTACCGGGACAGGGAGCTATGGCTACACCTTC. As protein: CASTSTGTGSYGYTF.

The chain employs TRBV30 and TRBJ2-1, with D tentatively TRBD2 (5 bases). Germline V gene data show CDR1 as GTSNPN and CDR2 as SVGIG (reference sequence). The CDR3 spans 13 residues. Trimming shortened V by 0 bases and J by 6 bases, and 9 bases separated the two germline ends. DNA for the CDR3: TGTGCCTGGAGTGTCTTAGCGCCCAATGAGCAGTTCTTC. It encodes CAWSVLAPNEQFF.

This clone appeared a few times. The rearrangement links TRBV2 to TRBJ1-2, with unresolved D. The V end lost 6 bases, the J end lost 6 bases, and 5 bases lay between the germline ends. Germline CDR1 reads SNHLY; CDR2 reads FYNNEI. This CDR3 region has 10 residues. As DNA, the CDR3 is TGTGCCAGCAGAGCTAATGGCTACACCTTC. It specifies CASRANGYTF. Using reference TRBV2 and TRBJ1-2 for the parts outside the CDR3, the full variable domain is EPEVTQTPSHQVTQMGQEVILRCVPISNHLYFYWYRQILGQKVEFLVSFYNNEISEKSEIFDDQFSVERPDGSNFTLKIRSTKLEDSAMYFCASRANGYTFGSGTRLTVV.